This TCR beta chain originates from a study of T cell changes during pregnancy in multiple sclerosis. CDR1 is MNHNS, CDR2 SASEGT, per germline. The V gene end was trimmed by 3 bases and the J gene end by 2 bases; junction bases not matched to a gene: 5. This CDR3 region has 15 residues. Sequencing used immunoSEQ multiplex PCR; TCRdb keeps in-frame clones, though not all of them. This table holds some 95,000 clones, 92% found once. The sequences come from peripheral blood, collected in the first trimester of pregnancy. The rearrangement uses TRBV6-1 and TRBJ1-2; 8 nucleotides agree with TRBD1. The receptor was derived from a female donor with multiple sclerosis, enrolled in a pregnancy study. The CDR3 loop is CASSDFRQGNYGYTF. The CDR3, as DNA: TGTGCCAGCAGTGACTTCAGACAGGGGAACTATGGCTACACCTTC.